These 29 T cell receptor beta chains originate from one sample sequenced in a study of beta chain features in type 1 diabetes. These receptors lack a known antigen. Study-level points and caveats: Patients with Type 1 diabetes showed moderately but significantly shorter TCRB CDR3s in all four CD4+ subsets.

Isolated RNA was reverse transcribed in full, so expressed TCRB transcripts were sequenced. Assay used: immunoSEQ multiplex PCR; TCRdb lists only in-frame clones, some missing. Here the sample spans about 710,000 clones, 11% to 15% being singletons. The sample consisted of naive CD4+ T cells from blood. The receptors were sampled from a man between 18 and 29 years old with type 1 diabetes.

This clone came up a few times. In DNA, the CDR3 is TGTGCCTGCCTTCCGAAGGGGTTCTTGTACACTGAAGCTTTCTTT. It translates to CACLPKGFLYTEAFF. The V gene is TRBV30, the J gene TRBJ1-1, with D maybe TRBD1 (5 bases). The length of the CDR3 is 15 residues. Trimming took 6 bases from V and 3 from J, leaving 20 bases between them. Germline CDR1 reads GTSNPN; CDR2 reads SVGIG (reference sequence).

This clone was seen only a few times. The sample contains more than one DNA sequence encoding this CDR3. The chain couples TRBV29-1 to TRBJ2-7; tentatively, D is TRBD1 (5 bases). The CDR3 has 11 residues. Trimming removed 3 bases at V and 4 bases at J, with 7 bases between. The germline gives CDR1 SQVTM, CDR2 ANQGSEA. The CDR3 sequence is CSVDKGYEQYF. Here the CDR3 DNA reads TGCAGCGTTGATAAGGGGTACGAGCAGTACTTC.

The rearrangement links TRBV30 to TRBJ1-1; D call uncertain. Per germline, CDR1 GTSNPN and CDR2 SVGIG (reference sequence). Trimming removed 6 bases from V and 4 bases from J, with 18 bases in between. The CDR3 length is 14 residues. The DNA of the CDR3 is TGTGCCTGCCATGTTCTGGAGACGGGCACTGAAGCTTTCTTT. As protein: CACHVLETGTEAFF.

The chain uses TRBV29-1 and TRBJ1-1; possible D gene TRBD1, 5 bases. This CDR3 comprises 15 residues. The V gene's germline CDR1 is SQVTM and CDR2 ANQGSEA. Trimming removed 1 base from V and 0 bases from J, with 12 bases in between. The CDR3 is CSVEASGLMNTEAFF. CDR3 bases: TGCAGCGTTGAAGCATCAGGGCTTATGAACACTGAAGCTTTCTTT.

CDR3 coding DNA: TGTGCCAGCAGCTCCATTCGAGGTAGCGGGGACACAGATACGCAGTATTTT. Translated: CASSSIRGSGDTDTQYF. The chain employs TRBV7-9 and TRBJ2-3; 8 nucleotides agree with TRBD2. The CDR3 runs to 17 residues. Germline V lookup: CDR1 SEHNR, CDR2 FQNEAQ (reference sequence). The ends lost 4 bases at V and 2 bases at J; junction bases unmatched: 11.

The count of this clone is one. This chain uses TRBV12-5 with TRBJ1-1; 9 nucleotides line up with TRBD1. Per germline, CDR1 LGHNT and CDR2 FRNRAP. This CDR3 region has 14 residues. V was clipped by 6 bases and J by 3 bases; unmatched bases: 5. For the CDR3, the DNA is TGTGCTAGTGGGTCTGGACAGGGGTACACTGAAGCTTTCTTT. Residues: CASGSGQGYTEAFF.

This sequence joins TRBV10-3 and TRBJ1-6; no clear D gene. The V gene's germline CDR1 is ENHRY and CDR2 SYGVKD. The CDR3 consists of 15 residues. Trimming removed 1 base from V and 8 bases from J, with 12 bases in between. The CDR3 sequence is CAISEFEGRDSPLHF. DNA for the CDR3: TGTGCCATCAGTGAGTTTGAGGGCCGCGATTCACCCCTCCACTTT.

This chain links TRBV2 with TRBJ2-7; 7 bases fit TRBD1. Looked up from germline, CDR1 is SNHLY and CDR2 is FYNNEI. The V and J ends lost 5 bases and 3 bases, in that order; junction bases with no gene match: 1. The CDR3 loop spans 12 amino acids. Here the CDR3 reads CASSTGVYEQYF. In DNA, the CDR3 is TGTGCCAGCAGTACAGGGGTCTACGAGCAGTACTTC. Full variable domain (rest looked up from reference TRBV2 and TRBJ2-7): EPEVTQTPSHQVTQMGQEVILRCVPISNHLYFYWYRQILGQKVEFLVSFYNNEISEKSEIFDDQFSVERPDGSNFTLKIRSTKLEDSAMYFCASSTGVYEQYFGPGTRLTVT.

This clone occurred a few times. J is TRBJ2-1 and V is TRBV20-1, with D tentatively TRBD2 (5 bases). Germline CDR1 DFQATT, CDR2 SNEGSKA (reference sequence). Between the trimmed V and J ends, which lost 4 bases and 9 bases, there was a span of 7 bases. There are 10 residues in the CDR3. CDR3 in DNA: TGCAGTGCTACACTAGGTGAGCAGTTCTTC. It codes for CSATLGEQFF.

This CDR3 reads CASSGYRGGAQFF. For the CDR3, the DNA is TGTGCCAGCAGTGGCTACAGGGGGGGTGCGCAGTTCTTC. J is TRBJ2-1 and V is TRBV25-1, with D perhaps TRBD1 (8 bases). The V gene's germline CDR1 is MGHDK and CDR2 SYGVNS. The CDR3 sequence is 13 residues long. V was shortened by 4 bases and J by 12 bases, with 16 bases between the two germline ends.

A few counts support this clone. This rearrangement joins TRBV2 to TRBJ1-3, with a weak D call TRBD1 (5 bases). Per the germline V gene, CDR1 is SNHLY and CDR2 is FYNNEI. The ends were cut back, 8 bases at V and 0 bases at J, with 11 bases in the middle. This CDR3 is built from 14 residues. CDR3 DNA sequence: TGTGCCAGCTTACAGGAGAGCTCTGGAAACACCATATATTTT. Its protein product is CASLQESSGNTIYF.

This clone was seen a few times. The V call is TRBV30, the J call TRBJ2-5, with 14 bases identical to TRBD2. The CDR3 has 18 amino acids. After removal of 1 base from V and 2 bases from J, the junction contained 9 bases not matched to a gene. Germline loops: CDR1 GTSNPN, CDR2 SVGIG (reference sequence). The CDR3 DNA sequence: TGTGCCTGGAGTGGGTTTGGACTAGCGGGAGGAGCTCAAGAGACCCAGTACTTC. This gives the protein CAWSGFGLAGGAQETQYF.

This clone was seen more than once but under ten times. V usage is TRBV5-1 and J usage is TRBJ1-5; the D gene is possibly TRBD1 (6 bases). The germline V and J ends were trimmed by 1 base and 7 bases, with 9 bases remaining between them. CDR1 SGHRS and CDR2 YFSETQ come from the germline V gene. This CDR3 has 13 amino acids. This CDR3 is CASSLLQGQPQHF. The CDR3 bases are TGCGCCAGCAGCTTGCTACAGGGCCAGCCCCAGCATTTT.

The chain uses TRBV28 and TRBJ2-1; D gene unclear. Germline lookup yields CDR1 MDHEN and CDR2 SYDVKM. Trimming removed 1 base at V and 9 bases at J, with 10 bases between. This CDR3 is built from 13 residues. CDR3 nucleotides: TGTGCCAGCAGTTTATTTCATAGGAGTGAGCAGTTCTTC. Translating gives CASSLFHRSEQFF.

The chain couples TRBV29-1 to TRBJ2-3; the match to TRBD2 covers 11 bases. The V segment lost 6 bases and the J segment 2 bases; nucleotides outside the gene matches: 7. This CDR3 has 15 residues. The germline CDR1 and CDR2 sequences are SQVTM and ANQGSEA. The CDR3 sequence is CSVQGTSGDTDTQYF. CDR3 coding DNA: TGCAGCGTGCAAGGGACTAGCGGCGACACAGATACGCAGTATTTT.

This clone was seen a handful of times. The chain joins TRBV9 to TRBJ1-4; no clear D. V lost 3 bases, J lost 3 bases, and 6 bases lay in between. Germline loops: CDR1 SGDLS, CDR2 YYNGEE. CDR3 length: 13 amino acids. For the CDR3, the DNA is TGTGCCAGCAGCGGGCCTTCTAATGAAAAACTGTTTTTT. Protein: CASSGPSNEKLFF.

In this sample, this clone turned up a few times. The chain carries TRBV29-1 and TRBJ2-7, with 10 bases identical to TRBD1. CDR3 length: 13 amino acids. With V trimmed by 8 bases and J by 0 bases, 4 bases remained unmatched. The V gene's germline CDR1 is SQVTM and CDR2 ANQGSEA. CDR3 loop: CSRRQGASYEQYF. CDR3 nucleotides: TGCAGCAGACGACAGGGGGCCTCCTACGAGCAGTACTTC.

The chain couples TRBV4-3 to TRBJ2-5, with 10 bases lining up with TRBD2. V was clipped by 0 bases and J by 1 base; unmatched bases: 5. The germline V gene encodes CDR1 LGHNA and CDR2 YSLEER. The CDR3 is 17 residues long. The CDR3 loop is CASSQEASGGSQETQYF. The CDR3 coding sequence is TGCGCCAGCAGCCAAGAAGCTAGCGGGGGATCCCAAGAGACCCAGTACTTC.

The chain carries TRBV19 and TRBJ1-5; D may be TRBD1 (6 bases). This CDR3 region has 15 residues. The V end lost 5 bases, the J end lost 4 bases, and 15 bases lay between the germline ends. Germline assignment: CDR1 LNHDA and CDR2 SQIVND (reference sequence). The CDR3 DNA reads TGTGCCAGTAGTTCGCCCGGGGGCCCAAATCAGCCCCAGCATTTT. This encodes CASSSPGGPNQPQHF. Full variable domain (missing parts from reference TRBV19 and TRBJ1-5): DGGITQSPKYLFRKEGQNVTLSCEQNLNHDAMYWYRQDPGQGLRLIYYSQIVNDFQKGDIAEGYSVSREKKESFPLTVTSAQKNPTAFYLCASSSPGGPNQPQHFGDGTRLSIL.

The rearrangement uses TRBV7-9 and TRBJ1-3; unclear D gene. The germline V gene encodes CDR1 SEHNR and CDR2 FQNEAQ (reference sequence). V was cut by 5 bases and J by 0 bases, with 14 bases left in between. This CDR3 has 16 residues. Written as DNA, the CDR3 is TGTGCCAGCAGCCCCCCCCGGCTGAGCTCTGGAAACACCATATATTTT. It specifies CASSPPRLSSGNTIYF. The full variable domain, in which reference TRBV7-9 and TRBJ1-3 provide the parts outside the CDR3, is DTGVSQNPRHKITKRGQNVTFRCDPISEHNRLYWYRQTLGQGPEFLTYFQNEAQLEKSRLLSDRFSAERPKGSFSTLEIQRTEQGDSAMYLCASSPPRLSSGNTIYFGEGSWLTVV.

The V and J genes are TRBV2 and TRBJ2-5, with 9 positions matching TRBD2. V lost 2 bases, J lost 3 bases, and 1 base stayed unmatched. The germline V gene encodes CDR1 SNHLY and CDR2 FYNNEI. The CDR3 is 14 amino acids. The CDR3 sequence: CASSELAGKETQYF. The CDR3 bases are TGTGCCAGCAGTGAACTAGCGGGAAAAGAGACCCAGTACTTC. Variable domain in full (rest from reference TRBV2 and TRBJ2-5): EPEVTQTPSHQVTQMGQEVILRCVPISNHLYFYWYRQILGQKVEFLVSFYNNEISEKSEIFDDQFSVERPDGSNFTLKIRSTKLEDSAMYFCASSELAGKETQYFGPGTRLLVL.

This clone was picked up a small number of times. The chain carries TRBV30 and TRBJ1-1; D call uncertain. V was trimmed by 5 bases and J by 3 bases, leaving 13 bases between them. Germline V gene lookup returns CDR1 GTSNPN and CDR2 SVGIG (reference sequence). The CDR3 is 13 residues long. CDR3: CAWERAADTEAFF. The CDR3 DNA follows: TGTGCCTGGGAACGGGCTGCGGACACTGAAGCTTTCTTT.

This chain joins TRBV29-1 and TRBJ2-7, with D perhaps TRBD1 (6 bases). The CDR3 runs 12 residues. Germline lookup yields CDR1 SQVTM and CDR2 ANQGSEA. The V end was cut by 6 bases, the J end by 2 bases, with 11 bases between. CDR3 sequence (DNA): TGCAGCGTCAAGGGACAAGCCTACGAGCAGTACTTC. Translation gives CSVKGQAYEQYF.

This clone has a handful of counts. CDR3 nucleotide sequence: TGTGCCAGCAGCTTAGAAGGGACAGGAGTACTCTATGGCTACACCTTC. Amino acids: CASSLEGTGVLYGYTF. The rearrangement uses TRBV7-2 and TRBJ1-2; the match to TRBD1 covers 8 bases. CDR1 and CDR2 from the germline V gene are SGHTA and FQGNSA. J gave up 4 bases and V 1 base, and 8 bases lay outside the gene matches. The CDR3 sequence is 16 residues long.

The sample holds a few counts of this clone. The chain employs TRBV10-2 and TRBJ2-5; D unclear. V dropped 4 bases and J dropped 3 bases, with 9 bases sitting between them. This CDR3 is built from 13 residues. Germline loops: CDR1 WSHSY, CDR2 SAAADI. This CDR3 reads CASSGRTKETQYF. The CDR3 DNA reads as TGCGCCAGCAGTGGCAGAACTAAAGAGACCCAGTACTTC.

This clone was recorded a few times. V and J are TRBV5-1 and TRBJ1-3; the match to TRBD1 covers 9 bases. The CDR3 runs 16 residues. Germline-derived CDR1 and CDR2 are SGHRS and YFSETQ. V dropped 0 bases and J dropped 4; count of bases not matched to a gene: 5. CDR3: CASSLVGQGTGNTIYF. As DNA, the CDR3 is TGCGCCAGCAGCTTGGTAGGACAGGGGACAGGAAACACCATATATTTT.

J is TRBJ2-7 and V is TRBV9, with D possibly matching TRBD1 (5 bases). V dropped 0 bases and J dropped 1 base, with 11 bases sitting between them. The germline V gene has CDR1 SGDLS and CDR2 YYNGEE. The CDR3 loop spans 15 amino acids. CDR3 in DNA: TGTGCCAGCAGCGTAGGTGGAGACAGTTCCTACGAGCAGTACTTC. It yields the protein CASSVGGDSSYEQYF.

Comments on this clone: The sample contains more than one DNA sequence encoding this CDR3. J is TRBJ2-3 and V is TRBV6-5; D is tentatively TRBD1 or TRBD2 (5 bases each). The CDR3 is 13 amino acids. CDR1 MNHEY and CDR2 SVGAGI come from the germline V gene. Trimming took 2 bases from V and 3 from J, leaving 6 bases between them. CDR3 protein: CASSYGGTDTQYF. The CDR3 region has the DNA TGTGCCAGCAGTTACGGGGGAACAGATACGCAGTATTTT.

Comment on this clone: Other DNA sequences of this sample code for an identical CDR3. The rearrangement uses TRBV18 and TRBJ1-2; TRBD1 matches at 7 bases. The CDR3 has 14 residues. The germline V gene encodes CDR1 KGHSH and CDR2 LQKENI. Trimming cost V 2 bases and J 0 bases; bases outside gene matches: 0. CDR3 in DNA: TGTGCCAGCTCACCAGGGACAGCTAACTATGGCTACACCTTC. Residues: CASSPGTANYGYTF.